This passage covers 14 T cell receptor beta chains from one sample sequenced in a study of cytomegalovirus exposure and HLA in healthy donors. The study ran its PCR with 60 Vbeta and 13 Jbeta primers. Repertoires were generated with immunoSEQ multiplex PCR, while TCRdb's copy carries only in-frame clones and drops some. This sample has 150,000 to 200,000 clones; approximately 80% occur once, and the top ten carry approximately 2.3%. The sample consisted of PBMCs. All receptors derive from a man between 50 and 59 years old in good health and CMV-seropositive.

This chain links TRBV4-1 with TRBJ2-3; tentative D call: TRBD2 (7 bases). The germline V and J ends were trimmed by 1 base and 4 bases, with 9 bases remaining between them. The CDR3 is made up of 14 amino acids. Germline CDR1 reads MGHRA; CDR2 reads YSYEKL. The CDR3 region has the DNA TGCGCCAGCAGCCAAGGGGAGGGGGCAGATACGCAGTATTTT. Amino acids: CASSQGEGADTQYF.

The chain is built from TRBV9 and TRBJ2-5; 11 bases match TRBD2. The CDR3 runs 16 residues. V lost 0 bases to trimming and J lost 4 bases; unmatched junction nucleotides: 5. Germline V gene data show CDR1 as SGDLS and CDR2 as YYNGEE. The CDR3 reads CASSVEGSGGGETQYF. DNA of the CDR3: TGTGCCAGCAGCGTAGAAGGTAGCGGGGGGGGAGAGACCCAGTACTTC.

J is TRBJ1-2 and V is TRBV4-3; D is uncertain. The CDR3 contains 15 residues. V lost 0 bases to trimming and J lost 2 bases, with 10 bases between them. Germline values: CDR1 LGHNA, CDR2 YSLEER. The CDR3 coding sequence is TGCGCCAGCAGCCAAGAGGGCCTAACAAACTATGGCTACACCTTC. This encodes CASSQEGLTNYGYTF.

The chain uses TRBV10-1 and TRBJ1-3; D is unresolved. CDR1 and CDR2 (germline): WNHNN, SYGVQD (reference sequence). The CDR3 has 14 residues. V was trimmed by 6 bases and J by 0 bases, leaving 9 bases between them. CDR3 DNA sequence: TGCGCCAGCAGAGCAGGACTCTCTGGAAACACCATATATTTT. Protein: CASRAGLSGNTIYF.

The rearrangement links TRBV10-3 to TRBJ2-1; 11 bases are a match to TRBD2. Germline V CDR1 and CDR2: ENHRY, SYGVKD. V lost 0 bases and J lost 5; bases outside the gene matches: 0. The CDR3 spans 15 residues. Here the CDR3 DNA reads TGTGCCATCAGTGAGTCGACTAGCGGGGACAATGAGCAGTTCTTC. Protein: CAISESTSGDNEQFF.

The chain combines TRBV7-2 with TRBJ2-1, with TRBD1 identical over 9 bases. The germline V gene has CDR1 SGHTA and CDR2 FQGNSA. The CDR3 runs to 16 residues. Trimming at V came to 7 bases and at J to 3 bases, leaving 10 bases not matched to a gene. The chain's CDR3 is CASNPQLGQGYNEQFF. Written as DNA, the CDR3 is TGTGCCAGCAACCCCCAGCTGGGACAGGGCTACAATGAGCAGTTCTTC.

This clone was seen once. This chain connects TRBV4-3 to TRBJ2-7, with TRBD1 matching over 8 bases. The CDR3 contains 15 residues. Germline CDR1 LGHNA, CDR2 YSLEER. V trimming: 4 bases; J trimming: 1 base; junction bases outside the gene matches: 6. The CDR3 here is CASSLDRAKSYEQYF. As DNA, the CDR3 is TGCGCCAGCAGCCTGGACAGGGCCAAATCCTACGAGCAGTACTTC.

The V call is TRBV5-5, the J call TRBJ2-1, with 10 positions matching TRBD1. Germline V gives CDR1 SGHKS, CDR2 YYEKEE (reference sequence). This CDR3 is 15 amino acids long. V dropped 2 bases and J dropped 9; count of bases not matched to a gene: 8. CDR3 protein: CASSFTGTGVSEQFF. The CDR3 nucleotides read TGTGCCAGCAGCTTTACCGGGACAGGGGTGAGTGAGCAGTTCTTC. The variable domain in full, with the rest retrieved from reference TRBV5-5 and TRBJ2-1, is DAGVTQSPTHLIKTRGQQVTLRCSPISGHKSVSWYQQVLGQGPQFIFQYYEKEERGRGNFPDRFSARQFPNYSSELNVNALLLGDSALYLCASSFTGTGVSEQFFGPGTRLTVL.

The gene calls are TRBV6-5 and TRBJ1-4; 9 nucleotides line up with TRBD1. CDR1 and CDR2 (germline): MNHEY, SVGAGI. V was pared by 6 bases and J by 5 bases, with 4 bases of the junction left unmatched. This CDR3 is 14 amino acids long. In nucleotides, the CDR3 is TGTGCCAGCAGGGACAGGGGCCTGAATGAAAAACTGTTTTTT. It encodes CASRDRGLNEKLFF.

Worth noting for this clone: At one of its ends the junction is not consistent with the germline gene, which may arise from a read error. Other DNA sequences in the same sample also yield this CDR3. The CDR3 loop reads CSIEDDGDGYTF. The CDR3 DNA follows: TGCAGCATTGAAGATGACGGGGATGGCTACACCTTC. The chain uses TRBV29-1 and TRBJ1-2, with unresolved D. The CDR3 is 12 residues long. Germline assignment: CDR1 SQVTM and CDR2 ANQGSEA. Variable domain in full (rest from reference TRBV29-1 and TRBJ1-2): SAVISQKPSRDICQRGTSLTIQCQVDSQVTMMFWYRQQPGQSLTLIATANQGSEATYESGFVIDKFPISRPNLTFSTLTVSNMSPEDSSIYLCSIEDDGDGYTFGSGTRLTVV.

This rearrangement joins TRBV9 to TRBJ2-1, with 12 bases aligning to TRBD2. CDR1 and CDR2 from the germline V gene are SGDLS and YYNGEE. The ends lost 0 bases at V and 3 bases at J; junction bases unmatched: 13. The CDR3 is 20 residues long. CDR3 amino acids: CASSVGEGLAGGSFYNEQFF. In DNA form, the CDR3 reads TGTGCCAGCAGCGTAGGAGAGGGGCTAGCGGGGGGGTCGTTCTACAATGAGCAGTTCTTC.

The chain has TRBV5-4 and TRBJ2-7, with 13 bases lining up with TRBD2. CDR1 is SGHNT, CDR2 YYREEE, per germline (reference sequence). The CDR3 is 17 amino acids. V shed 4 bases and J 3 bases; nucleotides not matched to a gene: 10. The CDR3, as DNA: TGTGCCAGCAGCCGATCACCGACTAGCGGGGGGATCTACGAGCAGTACTTC. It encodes CASSRSPTSGGIYEQYF.

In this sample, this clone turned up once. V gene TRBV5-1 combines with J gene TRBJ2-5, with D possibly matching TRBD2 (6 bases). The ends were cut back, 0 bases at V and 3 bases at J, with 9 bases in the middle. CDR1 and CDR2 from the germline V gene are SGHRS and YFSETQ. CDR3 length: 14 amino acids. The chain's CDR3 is CASSLATGEETQYF. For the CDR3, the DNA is TGCGCCAGCAGCTTGGCTACGGGAGAAGAGACCCAGTACTTC.

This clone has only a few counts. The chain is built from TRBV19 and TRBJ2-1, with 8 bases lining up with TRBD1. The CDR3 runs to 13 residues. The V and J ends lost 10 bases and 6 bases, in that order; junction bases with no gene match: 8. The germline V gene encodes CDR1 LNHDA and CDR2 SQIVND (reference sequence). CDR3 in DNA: TGTGCCATCCGCGGGACAGGTTCCAATGAGCAGTTCTTC. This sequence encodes CAIRGTGSNEQFF.